This T cell receptor (beta chain) appears in the sequencing data of a study of beta chain features in type 1 diabetes. Study-level points and caveats: Among all four CD4+ subsets, Type 1 diabetes patients had TCRB CDR3s that were moderately but significantly shorter.

This CDR3 is 16 amino acids long. Germline CDR1 is MDHEN and CDR2 is SYDVKM. Trimming cost V 6 bases and J 1 base; bases outside gene matches: 5. Isolated RNA was reverse transcribed in full, so expressed TCRB transcripts were sequenced. Method: immunoSEQ multiplex PCR; TCRdb's copy keeps in-frame clones and lacks some. This table holds some 250,000 clones, approximately 11% found once. Sorted populations were all over 98% pure. On this clone itself: Its specificity is not known.

The TCR was taken from a man aged 25 to 40 with type 1 diabetes. The sequencing sample was made of naive CD4+ T cells from blood. The chain uses TRBV28 and TRBJ2-4; 11 nucleotides line up with TRBD2. CDR3 amino acids: CASSLLAGVAKNIQYF. CDR3 sequence (DNA): TGTGCCAGCAGCTTACTAGCGGGGGTGGCCAAAAACATTCAGTACTTC.